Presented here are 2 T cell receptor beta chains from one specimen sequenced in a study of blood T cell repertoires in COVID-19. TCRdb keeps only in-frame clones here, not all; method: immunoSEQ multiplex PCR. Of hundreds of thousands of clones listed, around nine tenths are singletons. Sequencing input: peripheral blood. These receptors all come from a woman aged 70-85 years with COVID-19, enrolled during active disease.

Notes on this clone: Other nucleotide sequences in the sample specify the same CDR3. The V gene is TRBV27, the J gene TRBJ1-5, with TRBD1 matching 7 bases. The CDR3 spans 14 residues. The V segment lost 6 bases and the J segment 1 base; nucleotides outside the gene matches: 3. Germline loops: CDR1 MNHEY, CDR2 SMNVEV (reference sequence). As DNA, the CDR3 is TGTGCCAGCAGCCCGGGACAGAGCAATCAGCCCCAGCATTTT. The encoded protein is CASSPGQSNQPQHF.

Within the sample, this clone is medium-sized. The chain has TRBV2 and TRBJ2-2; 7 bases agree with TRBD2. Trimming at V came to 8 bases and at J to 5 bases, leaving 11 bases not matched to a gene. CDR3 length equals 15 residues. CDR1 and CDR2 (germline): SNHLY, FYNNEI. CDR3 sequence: CASLPTSVLTGELFF. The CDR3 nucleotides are TGTGCCAGCCTCCCAACTAGCGTCCTTACCGGGGAGCTGTTTTTT.